These T cell receptor beta chains were read from a single sample in a study of T cell responses to AZD1222 COVID-19 vaccine. Data came from immunoSEQ multiplex PCR; TCRdb stores just in-frame clones and leaves some out. The sample shows tens of thousands of clones, 82% of them seen only once. The sample consisted of peripheral blood, taken on day 0 of AZD1222 vaccination. Receptors were obtained from an adult in good health. CDR3s include the opening cysteine and the closing phenylalanine or tryptophan. Fields, in order: clone size, J gene, V gene, D gene, CDR3 length, CDR3 DNA, CDR3 protein. A D gene is named only where the DNA matches it firmly. Some rows have no size entry. The others give once, few or many, or a class for an expanded clone.

clone_size: once
j_call: TRBJ2-7
v_call: TRBV27
d_call: TRBD1
cdr3_length: 15
cdr3_nt: TGTGCCAGCAGTGTAGGGACAGGGGTCTCCTACGAGCAGTACTTC
cdr3_aa: CASSVGTGVSYEQYF

clone_size: once
j_call: TRBJ2-2
v_call: TRBV7-2
d_call: NA
cdr3_length: 15
cdr3_nt: TGTGCCAGCAGCCCCTATCGGCCCGACACCGGGGAGCTGTTTTTT
cdr3_aa: CASSPYRPDTGELFF

clone_size: NA
j_call: TRBJ1-3
v_call: TRBV9
d_call: NA
cdr3_length: 15
cdr3_nt: TGTGCCAGCAGCCCTAGTGTAGGGTCGGGAAACACCATATATTTT
cdr3_aa: CASSPSVGSGNTIYF

clone_size: NA
j_call: TRBJ2-1
v_call: TRBV29-1
d_call: NA
cdr3_length: 14
cdr3_nt: TGCAGCGTTGACAAGGGGACCAAGGGCAATGAGCAGTTCTTC
cdr3_aa: CSVDKGTKGNEQFF

clone_size: few
j_call: TRBJ1-3
v_call: TRBV7-9
d_call: NA
cdr3_length: 15
cdr3_nt: TGTGCCAGCAGCCCGACAGCCTCTCTTGGAAACACCATATATTTT
cdr3_aa: CASSPTASLGNTIYF

clone_size: NA
j_call: TRBJ2-1
v_call: TRBV3-1/TRBV3-2
d_call: TRBD1
cdr3_length: 14
cdr3_nt: TGTGCCAGCAGCCCTCGACAGGGACGGAATGAGCAGTTCTTC
cdr3_aa: CASSPRQGRNEQFF

clone_size: NA
j_call: TRBJ2-7
v_call: TRBV5-4
d_call: TRBD2
cdr3_length: 15
cdr3_nt: TGTGCCAGCAGCTCCTTAGTTAGCGGGGTGGGCGAGCAGTACTTC
cdr3_aa: CASSSLVSGVGEQYF

clone_size: NA
j_call: TRBJ2-7
v_call: TRBV14
d_call: NA
cdr3_length: 14
cdr3_nt: TGTGCCAGCAGCCGTACGACCGGGTCCTACGAGCAGTACTTC
cdr3_aa: CASSRTTGSYEQYF

clone_size: NA
j_call: TRBJ1-2
v_call: TRBV2
d_call: TRBD1
cdr3_length: 16
cdr3_nt: TGTGCCAGCAGCACCATCTTAGGACAGGGGGCGCGAGGCTACACCTTC
cdr3_aa: CASSTILGQGARGYTF

clone_size: NA
j_call: TRBJ1-1
v_call: TRBV7-9
d_call: NA
cdr3_length: 13
cdr3_nt: TGTGCCAGCAGCCCGACAATGAACACTGAAGCTTTCTTT
cdr3_aa: CASSPTMNTEAFF

clone_size: NA
j_call: TRBJ2-1
v_call: TRBV28
d_call: NA
cdr3_length: 17
cdr3_nt: TGTGCCAGCAGCGCCCCAACAGGGTCCAACTCCTACAATGAGCAGTTCTTC
cdr3_aa: CASSAPTGSNSYNEQFF

clone_size: few
j_call: TRBJ1-1
v_call: TRBV7-2
d_call: NA
cdr3_length: 15
cdr3_nt: TGTGCCAGCAGCTTAGCTGGGGTTCAGAGGACTGAAGCTTTCTTT
cdr3_aa: CASSLAGVQRTEAFF

clone_size: NA
j_call: TRBJ1-3
v_call: TRBV9
d_call: NA
cdr3_length: 15
cdr3_nt: TGTGCCAGCAGCGTAGGAGTCGGGGGTGGAAACACCATATATTTT
cdr3_aa: CASSVGVGGGNTIYF

clone_size: NA
j_call: TRBJ1-1
v_call: TRBV28
d_call: NA
cdr3_length: 12
cdr3_nt: TGTGCCAGCAGTTTAACGGGATTAAAAGCTTTCTTT
cdr3_aa: CASSLTGLKAFF

clone_size: NA
j_call: TRBJ2-7
v_call: TRBV2
d_call: NA
cdr3_length: 11
cdr3_nt: TGTGCCAGCAAGGCCACTTACGAGCAGTACTTC
cdr3_aa: CASKATYEQYF

clone_size: once
j_call: TRBJ1-2
v_call: TRBV13
d_call: NA
cdr3_length: 14
cdr3_nt: TGTGCCAGCACCCTCCTCGGGGTTAACTATGGCTACACCTTC
cdr3_aa: CASTLLGVNYGYTF

clone_size: NA
j_call: TRBJ1-1
v_call: TRBV2
d_call: NA
cdr3_length: 14
cdr3_nt: TGTGCCAGCAGGAATCGGCAGGTTAACACTGAAGCTTTCTTT
cdr3_aa: CASRNRQVNTEAFF

clone_size: once
j_call: TRBJ1-6
v_call: TRBV10-2
d_call: TRBD1
cdr3_length: 13
cdr3_nt: TGCGCCAGCGGACAGGGCGAAAATTCACCCCTCCACTTT
cdr3_aa: CASGQGENSPLHF

clone_size: few
j_call: TRBJ2-7
v_call: TRBV9
d_call: NA
cdr3_length: 14
cdr3_nt: TGTGCCAGCAGCAGCCGGGACGGACCCTACGAGCAGTACTTC
cdr3_aa: CASSSRDGPYEQYF

clone_size: NA
j_call: TRBJ2-1
v_call: TRBV7-9
d_call: TRBD2
cdr3_length: 16
cdr3_nt: TGTGCCAGCAGCTTATTTAGCGGGGGGCTTTTCAATGAGCAGTTCTTC
cdr3_aa: CASSLFSGGLFNEQFF

clone_size: NA
j_call: TRBJ1-1
v_call: TRBV5-5
d_call: TRBD1
cdr3_length: 16
cdr3_nt: TGTGCCAGCAGCTTGCAGGGAGGGGGCTTTCCCGTGGAAGCTTTCTTT
cdr3_aa: CASSLQGGGFPVEAFF

clone_size: NA
j_call: TRBJ1-2
v_call: TRBV7-2
d_call: TRBD1
cdr3_length: 15
cdr3_nt: TGTGCCAGCAGCTTAGCGGCAGGGGGCGGCTATGGCTACACCTTC
cdr3_aa: CASSLAAGGGYGYTF

clone_size: once
j_call: TRBJ1-1
v_call: TRBV5-4
d_call: TRBD1
cdr3_length: 16
cdr3_nt: TGTGCCAGCAGCTTGGACAGGGGGGAGGTGAACACTGAAGCTTTCTTT
cdr3_aa: CASSLDRGEVNTEAFF

clone_size: NA
j_call: TRBJ2-3
v_call: TRBV7-3
d_call: TRBD2
cdr3_length: 15
cdr3_nt: TGTGCCAGCAGCTTAGCGGGGGAGGGCACAGATACGCAGTATTTT
cdr3_aa: CASSLAGEGTDTQYF

clone_size: NA
j_call: TRBJ1-3
v_call: TRBV28
d_call: NA
cdr3_length: 14
cdr3_nt: TGTGCCAGCAGTTTATCACGGTCCGGAAACACCATATATTTT
cdr3_aa: CASSLSRSGNTIYF

clone_size: NA
j_call: TRBJ2-7
v_call: TRBV5-6
d_call: NA
cdr3_length: 13
cdr3_nt: TGTGCCAGCAGCCCAGCGAGTAGCCCCGAGCAGTACTTC
cdr3_aa: CASSPASSPEQYF

clone_size: NA
j_call: TRBJ2-2
v_call: TRBV2
d_call: NA
cdr3_length: 18
cdr3_nt: TGTGCCAGCAGTGTCAATATCGATAGGGGTTGGGAGAGCGGGGAGCTGTTTTTT
cdr3_aa: CASSVNIDRGWESGELFF

clone_size: NA
j_call: TRBJ2-3
v_call: TRBV7-2
d_call: NA
cdr3_length: 11
cdr3_nt: TGTGCCAGCAGCCCCACAGATACGCAGTATTTT
cdr3_aa: CASSPTDTQYF

clone_size: NA
j_call: TRBJ1-6
v_call: TRBV23-1
d_call: TRBD1
cdr3_length: 15
cdr3_nt: TGCGCCAGCAGTCAATCAGGACAGGGACCCTCACCCCTCCACTTT
cdr3_aa: CASSQSGQGPSPLHF

clone_size: NA
j_call: TRBJ1-2
v_call: TRBV30
d_call: NA
cdr3_length: 11
cdr3_nt: TGTGCCTGGAGTTCTAACTATGGCTACACCTTC
cdr3_aa: CAWSSNYGYTF

clone_size: few
j_call: TRBJ1-2
v_call: TRBV28
d_call: NA
cdr3_length: 14
cdr3_nt: TGTGCCAGCAGCGCGGCCGGACAGTATTATGGCTACACCTTC
cdr3_aa: CASSAAGQYYGYTF

clone_size: NA
j_call: TRBJ1-1
v_call: TRBV14
d_call: NA
cdr3_length: 15
cdr3_nt: TGTGCCAGCAGCCAGGGGCAGGGAAGGCGCACTGAAGCTTTCTTT
cdr3_aa: CASSQGQGRRTEAFF

clone_size: NA
j_call: TRBJ2-1
v_call: TRBV5-8
d_call: TRBD1
cdr3_length: 16
cdr3_nt: TGTGCCAGCAGCGCTATTGGACAGGGGGTCTACAATGAGCAGTTCTTC
cdr3_aa: CASSAIGQGVYNEQFF

clone_size: NA
j_call: TRBJ2-2
v_call: TRBV10-3
d_call: NA
cdr3_length: 15
cdr3_nt: TGTGCCATCAGTGAAGTCGGAGGGGACACCGGGGAGCTGTTTTTT
cdr3_aa: CAISEVGGDTGELFF

clone_size: NA
j_call: TRBJ1-4
v_call: TRBV19
d_call: NA
cdr3_length: 14
cdr3_nt: TGTGCCAGTAGTAAGGGATCAACTAATGAAAAACTGTTTTTT
cdr3_aa: CASSKGSTNEKLFF

clone_size: few
j_call: TRBJ2-2
v_call: TRBV5-6
d_call: TRBD2
cdr3_length: 18
cdr3_nt: TGTGCCAGCAGCTTGGAACCGGGACTAGCCTATAACACCGGGGAGCTGTTTTTT
cdr3_aa: CASSLEPGLAYNTGELFF

clone_size: NA
j_call: TRBJ1-2
v_call: TRBV11-1
d_call: NA
cdr3_length: 15
cdr3_nt: TGTGCCAGCAGCGGCGTAGGGGGTCCTAACTATGGCTACACCTTC
cdr3_aa: CASSGVGGPNYGYTF

clone_size: NA
j_call: TRBJ2-7
v_call: TRBV27
d_call: NA
cdr3_length: 14
cdr3_nt: TGTGCCAGCAGTTTATATCGGGGGACCTACGAGCAGTACTTC
cdr3_aa: CASSLYRGTYEQYF

clone_size: NA
j_call: TRBJ1-5
v_call: TRBV27
d_call: TRBD1
cdr3_length: 15
cdr3_nt: TGTGCCAGCAGCCACGGGACAGGTTTAGACCAGCCCCAGCATTTT
cdr3_aa: CASSHGTGLDQPQHF

clone_size: NA
j_call: TRBJ1-4
v_call: TRBV3-1/TRBV3-2
d_call: TRBD1
cdr3_length: 15
cdr3_nt: TGTGCCAGCAGCCAAGACGGACAGGGTTACGAAAAACTGTTTTTT
cdr3_aa: CASSQDGQGYEKLFF

clone_size: NA
j_call: TRBJ2-6
v_call: TRBV7-9
d_call: NA
cdr3_length: 17
cdr3_nt: TGTGCCAGCAGCGAAGGTTCCGTCCGCTCTGGGGCCAACGTCCTGACTTTC
cdr3_aa: CASSEGSVRSGANVLTF

clone_size: NA
j_call: TRBJ2-2
v_call: TRBV7-2
d_call: NA
cdr3_length: 17
cdr3_nt: TGTGCCAGCAGCTTAGAACCAGTCTCGAGGGACACCGGGGAGCTGTTTTTT
cdr3_aa: CASSLEPVSRDTGELFF

clone_size: NA
j_call: TRBJ2-7
v_call: TRBV6-5
d_call: NA
cdr3_length: 11
cdr3_nt: TGTGCCAGCAGTCCAGGGGCCGAGCAGTACTTC
cdr3_aa: CASSPGAEQYF

clone_size: NA
j_call: TRBJ1-5
v_call: TRBV28
d_call: TRBD1
cdr3_length: 15
cdr3_nt: TGTGCCAGCAGTTTATCGAGGGGGCTCTTTCAGCCCCAGCATTTT
cdr3_aa: CASSLSRGLFQPQHF

clone_size: once
j_call: TRBJ2-1
v_call: TRBV7-6
d_call: NA
cdr3_length: 13
cdr3_nt: TGTGCCAGCAGCTTAGCCAGTTACAATGAGCAGTTCTTC
cdr3_aa: CASSLASYNEQFF

clone_size: NA
j_call: TRBJ2-1
v_call: TRBV10-1
d_call: NA
cdr3_length: 14
cdr3_nt: TGCGCCGGTTCGGACGAGAGCTCCTACAATGAGCAGTTCTTC
cdr3_aa: CAGSDESSYNEQFF

clone_size: NA
j_call: TRBJ2-7
v_call: TRBV3-1/TRBV3-2
d_call: NA
cdr3_length: 14
cdr3_nt: TGTGCCAGCAGCCGAGACGTCCGCCCCTACGAGCAGTACTTC
cdr3_aa: CASSRDVRPYEQYF

clone_size: NA
j_call: TRBJ1-4
v_call: TRBV2
d_call: NA
cdr3_length: 10
cdr3_nt: TGTGCCAGCAGACGTGAAAAACTGTTTTTT
cdr3_aa: CASRREKLFF

clone_size: NA
j_call: TRBJ2-1
v_call: TRBV2
d_call: TRBD1
cdr3_length: 14
cdr3_nt: TGTGCCAGCGGGGGACAGGGGGCGGCAAGTGAGCAGTTCTTC
cdr3_aa: CASGGQGAASEQFF

clone_size: NA
j_call: TRBJ1-2
v_call: TRBV24-1
d_call: TRBD1
cdr3_length: 15
cdr3_nt: TGTGCCACCAGTGATTTGGGGGACAGGTTCGGTGGCTACACCTTC
cdr3_aa: CATSDLGDRFGGYTF

clone_size: NA
j_call: TRBJ1-2
v_call: TRBV19
d_call: TRBD1
cdr3_length: 14
cdr3_nt: TGTGCCAGTAGTGTACGGACAGGGGGAAATGGCTACACCTTC
cdr3_aa: CASSVRTGGNGYTF

clone_size: NA
j_call: TRBJ2-7
v_call: TRBV5-8
d_call: NA
cdr3_length: 13
cdr3_nt: TGTGCCAGCAGCTTGGTACAGTCCTACGAGCAGTACTTC
cdr3_aa: CASSLVQSYEQYF